The clone carrying this T cell receptor (beta chain) has just a few counts. Antigen specificity is unknown. Germline assignment: CDR1 LGHNA and CDR2 YSLEER. Trimming took off 4 bases at V and 1 base at J, with 12 bases between the two ends. The CDR3 loop spans 15 amino acids. The study reverse transcribed the entire isolated RNA, so it sequenced expressed TCRB transcripts. Sequencing was performed with immunoSEQ multiplex PCR; in TCRdb, only in-frame clones are kept and a portion is missing. The sample shows hundreds of thousands of clones, around 15% of them seen only once. The data were obtained in a study of beta chain features in type 1 diabetes. Study details: Sorted cells from all samples, numbering about 98 million, were examined.

Naive, central memory, regulatory and stem cell-like memory cells within the CD4+ compartment were sorted using CD45RO/CCR7/CD25/CD127/CD95/CD27. Each of the sorted populations had a purity greater than 98%. Study findings and constraints: Moderately but significantly shorter TCRB CDR3s were found in Type 1 diabetes patients in all four CD4+ subsets. Any HLA effect on TCRB rearrangement was left unresolved by small sub-analyses.

The chain joins TRBV4-3 to TRBJ2-3; maybe TRBD1 (6 bases). The source material was naive CD4+ T cells from blood. The sequence came from a young man with type 1 diabetes. CDR3 region: CASSRSQGRTDTQYF. In DNA form, the CDR3 reads TGCGCCAGCAGCCGGTCACAGGGTCGCACAGATACGCAGTATTTT.